One and the same sample provided the 9 T cell receptor beta chains below, sequenced in a study of T cell responses to AZD1222 COVID-19 vaccine. Sequencing used immunoSEQ multiplex PCR; TCRdb keeps in-frame clones, though not all of them. Counted here are about 75,000 clones, 88% occurring once; the ten biggest clones make up less than 12%. The starting material was peripheral blood, obtained 28 days after the second dose of the MenACWY control vaccine. Receptor source: an adult who received the MenACWY meningococcal vaccine as a control.

This chain connects TRBV10-3 to TRBJ1-2; possibly TRBD1 for D (6 bases). Germline V gene data show CDR1 as ENHRY and CDR2 as SYGVKD. The V end was cut by 3 bases, the J end by 6 bases, with 8 bases between. CDR3 length: 12 amino acids. DNA for the CDR3: TGTGCCATCAGTGATGGGGGCGATGGCTACACCTTC. This translates into CAISDGGDGYTF.

V is TRBV21-1 and J is TRBJ1-1; the table calls TRBD1, which could not be checked here. TRBV21-1 is described as a pseudogene. The CDR3 runs 16 residues. DNA of the CDR3: TGTGCCAGCAGCACTTCAACCCAGGGTTCGTACACTGAAGCTTTCTTT. Its protein is CASSTSTQGSYTEAFF.

The V and J genes are TRBV18 and TRBJ2-7; D is unclear. The CDR3 runs to 15 residues. Per the germline V gene, CDR1 is KGHSH and CDR2 is LQKENI. With 3 bases removed from V and 0 bases from J, the gap between germline ends came to 12 bases. CDR3 in DNA: TGTGCCAGCTCACCGTCTTCAGGTAGCTCCTACGAGCAGTACTTC. Its translation: CASSPSSGSSYEQYF.

The chain combines TRBV19 with TRBJ2-6; D ambiguous. The CDR3 is made up of 14 amino acids. Trimming stripped 6 bases from V and 0 bases from J, with 6 bases between. Germline V gene sequence: CDR1 LNHDA, CDR2 SQIVND (reference sequence). CDR3 coding DNA: TGTGCCAGTAGAGAAGACTCTGGGGCCAACGTCCTGACTTTC. Protein product: CASREDSGANVLTF.

The V and J genes are TRBV7-2 and TRBJ2-2; 7 bases map to TRBD2. The CDR3 has 15 amino acids. V lost 6 bases, J lost 0 bases, and 4 bases stayed unmatched. CDR1 is SGHTA and CDR2 is FQGNSA in the germline V gene. CDR3 residues: CASRSGRTNTGELFF. The CDR3, as DNA: TGTGCCAGCAGGTCCGGGAGGACGAACACCGGGGAGCTGTTTTTT. The full variable domain, completed using reference TRBV7-2 and TRBJ2-2, is GAGVSQSPSNKVTEKGKDVELRCDPISGHTALYWYRQSLGQGLEFLIYFQGNSAPDKSGLPSDRFSAERTGGSVSTLTIQRTQQEDSAVYLCASRSGRTNTGELFFGEGSRLTVL.

The J gene is TRBJ2-1, the V gene TRBV5-1, with D tentatively TRBD1 or TRBD2 (5 bases each). Germline V gene lookup returns CDR1 SGHRS and CDR2 YFSETQ. V shed 0 bases and J shed 0 bases, with 7 bases lying between them. The CDR3 runs to 15 residues. The CDR3 loop is CASSLEGSSYNEQFF. CDR3 sequence (DNA): TGCGCCAGCAGCTTGGAGGGGAGCTCCTACAATGAGCAGTTCTTC.

This clone is a singleton in its sample. The same CDR3 arises from other DNA sequences in this sample as well. The rearrangement joins TRBV7-6 to TRBJ1-2; no reliable D call. Trimming took off 1 base at V and 4 bases at J, with 16 bases between the two ends. CDR3 length: 16 amino acids. CDR1 is SGHVS and CDR2 is FNYEAQ in the germline V gene. The DNA of the CDR3 is TGTGCCAGCAGCTTAGGCCCGGATAGGGAAGGCTATGGCTACACCTTC. This sequence encodes CASSLGPDREGYGYTF.

V usage is TRBV6-1 and J usage is TRBJ1-2, with TRBD1 matching over 8 bases. With V trimmed by 3 bases and J by 6 bases, 3 bases remained unmatched. The CDR3 sequence is 13 residues long. Germline CDR1 is MNHNS and CDR2 is SASEGT. The CDR3 here is CASSERGQDGYTF. Written as DNA, the CDR3 is TGTGCCAGCAGTGAGCGGGGACAGGATGGCTACACCTTC.

The CDR3 reads CASMWDRNTGELFF. The CDR3 coding sequence is TGTGCCAGCATGTGGGACAGGAACACCGGGGAGCTGTTTTTT. This rearrangement joins TRBV2 to TRBJ2-2, with 7 bases that match TRBD1. The CDR3 has 14 amino acids. The germline V gene encodes CDR1 SNHLY and CDR2 FYNNEI. The V and J ends lost 7 bases and 1 base, in that order; junction bases with no gene match: 3.